The sequence of this T cell receptor beta chain was determined in a study of Graves' ophthalmopathy and Graves' hyperthyroidism. Points from the study as a whole: For predicting ophthalmopathy progression, the model had nearly 71% sensitivity and 72.22% specificity.

RNA transcripts yielded amplified TCR beta CDR3 regions. The workflow started with a first-round RT-PCR run with HTBI primers and then moved on to a second-round multiplex PCR. TCRdb analysed the multiplex PCR reads with MiXCR anew, one entry per CDR3 protein. Among roughly 380,000 distinct CDR3 sequences listed, approximately 15% were seen once. As for this clonotype: Its cognate antigen is unknown.

V lost 7 bases and J lost 8, with 23 bases in between. CDR1 is LNHDA and CDR2 is SQIVND in the germline V gene (reference sequence). The CDR3 has 15 residues. Patients in the hyperthyroidism group, adults aged 18 to 65, were newly diagnosed, under 2 months' duration. The V and J genes are TRBV19 and TRBJ1-2; unclear D gene. The receptor was derived from a woman younger than 35 with stable Graves' hyperthyroidism. Material for sequencing was peripheral blood. The CDR3 sequence is CASNLADTGRWGYTF. The CDR3 DNA sequence: TGTGCCAGTAACCTCGCAGACACCGGTCGCTGGGGCTACACCTTC. The whole variable domain, filled in from reference TRBV19 and TRBJ1-2, reads DGGITQSPKYLFRKEGQNVTLSCEQNLNHDAMYWYRQDPGQGLRLIYYSQIVNDFQKGDIAEGYSVSREKKESFPLTVTSAQKNPTAFYLCASNLADTGRWGYTFGSGTRLTVV.